What follows describes a single T cell receptor (beta chain). Its antigen is unidentified. This entry comes from a study of T cell responses to AZD1222 COVID-19 vaccine. Assay: immunoSEQ multiplex PCR; the TCRdb copy retains only in-frame clones and omits some. Among approximately 120,000 clones listed, approximately 86% were seen once. General observations from the study: Dominant at 160-218 and 743-854, vaccine-associated CD4 TCRs also spanned spike. Repertoire sampling was restricted to post-peak T cell response timepoints.

The CDR3 spans 17 residues. With 0 bases removed from V and 3 bases from J, the gap between germline ends came to 12 bases. The germline CDR1 and CDR2 sequences are LGHDT and YNNKEL (reference sequence). Material: peripheral blood, obtained on day 0 of AZD1222 vaccination. The source of this sequence is an adult in good health. V and J are TRBV3-1 (or the pseudogene TRBV3-2) and TRBJ1-6; tentatively, D is TRBD1 (6 bases). The CDR3 nucleotides are TGTGCCAGCAGCCAAGACCCCACAGGGCTCTATAATTCACCCCTCCACTTT. Translation: CASSQDPTGLYNSPLHF.